The TCR beta chain described here comes from a study of metastatic and nonmetastatic thyroid tumors. In the study overall: Across blood and tumor or nodule tissue, repertoires from malignant and benign thyroid patients were compared with one another.

Germline CDR1 is MGHRA and CDR2 is YSYEKL. Unmatched junction bases numbered 5, after V lost 1 base and J lost 0 bases. The CDR3 length is 17 residues. None of the patients had undergone any treatment ahead of thyroid surgery. This clone was seen many times. Its antigen remains unidentified. Source study methods: Across clinicopathological groups, CDR3 differences served as the basis for building a distant-metastasis classifier for papillary thyroid cancer. Using MiXCR, TCRdb re-called clones from the PCR reads. These V and J calls originate from TCRdb's pipeline instead of the authors' own analysis. The table includes 5,000 or so clones, approximately 27% detected once. Study-level findings and limits: As reported, TCR beta diversity in blood and tumor was significantly higher in malignant thyroid tumors than in benign nodules.

Sequencing was carried out using adjacent normal tissue. This sequence was found in a female donor with papillary thyroid cancer or a benign thyroid nodule (not recorded which). Some clones in this sample may be carry-over from other donors' samples. The chain joins TRBV4-1 to TRBJ2-1; 8 nucleotides agree with TRBD2. The CDR3 is CASSQGSGTSSYNEQFF. In DNA form, the CDR3 reads TGCGCCAGCAGCCAAGGGTCGGGGACTAGCTCCTACAATGAGCAGTTCTTC.